This TCR beta chain stems from a study of cytomegalovirus exposure and HLA in healthy donors. On the study more broadly: An earlier analysis found some 100 million unique TCR beta sequences from approximately 200 million T cells. Inside one of the first data releases sat about 85 million unique TCRs taken from HLA-typed donors.

In its sample, this clone was seen a few times. 13 Jbeta primers and 60 Vbeta primers were used for the PCR. In the authors' methods: There were about 88 million unique TCR beta chains by a later count, and 8.5 million to 14 million of them were shared. Produced via immunoSEQ multiplex PCR; TCRdb's table is partial and in-frame only. That table gives V, J and clone size, and the DNA gave D and trimming. The sample lists 60,000 to 90,000 clones; 65% to 75% were seen once. This receptor was identified in a man aged 35-49 years in good health and CMV-seropositive. Sequencing was carried out using PBMCs.

The chain's CDR3 is CASSITQGIRGYTF. CDR3 DNA sequence: TGTGCCAGTAGTATTACCCAGGGAATTCGGGGCTACACCTTC. The J gene is TRBJ1-2, the V gene TRBV19, with D possibly TRBD1 on 5 matching bases. Germline assignment: CDR1 LNHDA and CDR2 SQIVND (reference sequence). This CDR3 is 14 amino acids long. Between the trimmed V and J ends, which lost 3 bases and 8 bases, there was a span of 16 bases.